The rows below give T cell receptor beta chains drawn from one sample of a study of CD8 T cells in ankylosing spondylitis. From the 5' RACE reads, TCRdb called clonotypes with MiXCR, one entry per CDR3 protein. The data contain about 140,000 distinct CDR3 sequences, around a third of them seen just once; the ten biggest clones take up 4.5% to 6%. Sequenced material: synovial fluid, either unsorted or a sorted T cell fraction (not recorded which). The receptors derive from a male donor with ankylosing spondylitis. The CDR3 runs from the conserved cysteine through the conserved F or W. The order of the fields is J gene, D gene, V gene, clone size, CDR3 DNA, CDR3 protein. A D gene is named only where the DNA matches it firmly. The size field is filled for only some rows; it gives once, few, many or a size class.

J: TRBJ2-3; D: -; V: TRBV15; size: -; DNA: TGTGCCACCAGCAGAGATCTAGTGGGGAGGGATACGCAGTATTTT; CDR3: CATSRDLVGRDTQYF
J: TRBJ1-6; D: TRBD1; V: TRBV5-1; size: -; DNA: TGCGCCAGCAGCTCCCGGGACAGCGAAAATTCACCCCTCCACTTT; CDR3: CASSSRDSENSPLHF
J: TRBJ1-5; D: -; V: TRBV29-1; size: -; DNA: TGCAGCGTTGGGGACTATAGCAATCAGCCCCAGCATTTT; CDR3: CSVGDYSNQPQHF
J: TRBJ2-5; D: -; V: TRBV12-3/TRBV12-4; size: -; DNA: TGTGCCAGCAGTTTAATCTACAGATCGGAGACCCAGTACTTC; CDR3: CASSLIYRSETQYF
J: TRBJ2-1; D: TRBD2; V: TRBV20-1; size: -; DNA: TGCAGTGCTCGCCTAGCGGGGCACTCCTACAATGAGCAGTTCTTC; CDR3: CSARLAGHSYNEQFF
J: TRBJ1-4; D: -; V: TRBV20-1; size: few; DNA: TGCAGTGCCGGACCAAGTGAAAAACTGTTTTTT; CDR3: CSAGPSEKLFF
J: TRBJ2-1; D: -; V: TRBV18; size: -; DNA: TGTGCCAGCTCACGGGATAGCGCTACCTCAAGGGGTGAGCAGTTCTTC; CDR3: CASSRDSATSRGEQFF
J: TRBJ1-3; D: -; V: TRBV6-1; size: many; DNA: TGTGCCAGCAGGATGACAGGCCCGAGCTCTGGAAACACCATATATTTT; CDR3: CASRMTGPSSGNTIYF
J: TRBJ2-1; D: TRBD1; V: TRBV7-9; size: many; DNA: TGTGCCAGCAGCTTAGGGCAGGGGGCCCATGAGCAGTTCTTC; CDR3: CASSLGQGAHEQFF
J: TRBJ2-1; D: TRBD2; V: TRBV4-2; size: -; DNA: TGTGCCAGCAGCCAAGATCTTTTCGGGACTAGCGGGATAGGGAATGAGCAGTTCTTC; CDR3: CASSQDLFGTSGIGNEQFF
J: TRBJ1-2; D: -; V: TRBV5-1; size: -; DNA: TGCGCCAGCAGCTTGTCCCCCAGGGTTGGCTACACCTTC; CDR3: CASSLSPRVGYTF
J: TRBJ2-5; D: TRBD2; V: TRBV6-1; size: few; DNA: TGTGCCAGCAGTCTAACTGGGGGTAGCGGGAGGTACCAAGAGACCCAGTACTTC; CDR3: CASSLTGGSGRYQETQYF
J: TRBJ2-7; D: TRBD2; V: TRBV4-2; size: many; DNA: TGTGCCAGCAGCCAAGAGAAGAGGACTAGTAGAATATCCTACGAGCAGTACTTC; CDR3: CASSQEKRTSRISYEQYF